The source of this TCR beta chain is a study of cytomegalovirus exposure and HLA in healthy donors. PCR involved 60 Vbeta and 13 Jbeta primers. Method: immunoSEQ multiplex PCR; TCRdb's copy keeps in-frame clones and lacks some. The sample carries some 160,000 clones, 80% to 85% recorded once. Notes on the study in general: Most TCR sequences showed up rarely, but some public TCRs showed up in many donors. Judged likely to be a sequencing artifact was a cluster of highly shared sequence variants.

This CDR3 is built from 12 residues. Germline V lookup: CDR1 ENHRY, CDR2 SYGVKD. The V gene lost 2 bases and the J gene lost 7 bases, with 9 bases spanning the gap. Concerning this clone itself: As yet, its antigen is unknown.

This chain uses TRBV10-3 with TRBJ2-7; tentative D call: TRBD1 (6 bases). The sequence was collected from a male donor in good health and CMV-seronegative. The material sequenced was PBMCs. The chain's CDR3 is CAISEGRGEQYF. In DNA, the CDR3 is TGTGCCATCAGTGAGGGCAGGGGTGAGCAGTACTTC.